Listed here are 9 T cell receptor beta chains from one sample, sequenced in a study of cytomegalovirus exposure and HLA in healthy donors. The PCR contained 60 Vbeta and 13 Jbeta primers. Profiled with immunoSEQ multiplex PCR; TCRdb holds only in-frame clones, not every one. Found here are 150,000 to 200,000 clones, about two thirds of them singletons; the top ten hold less than 2.5%. Sequenced input: PBMCs. The receptors come from a human donor in good health.

This sequence joins TRBV9 and TRBJ1-2; a weak D match, TRBD1 (5 bases). Germline CDR1 reads SGDLS; CDR2 reads YYNGEE. Trimming took 3 bases from V and 2 from J, leaving 11 bases between them. The CDR3 has 14 amino acids. The CDR3 bases are TGTGCCAGCAGCGCCATCGACAGCAACTATGGCTACACCTTC. It is translated as CASSAIDSNYGYTF.

The J gene is TRBJ1-6, the V gene TRBV7-3; weak D call: TRBD1 (5 bases). This CDR3 comprises 16 residues. Per germline, CDR1 SGHTA and CDR2 FQGTGA. V was shortened by 3 bases and J by 7 bases, with 16 bases between the two germline ends. This chain's CDR3 is CASSLVAGTENSPLHF. CDR3 bases: TGTGCCAGCAGCTTGGTGGCGGGGACGGAGAATTCACCCCTCCACTTT.

CDR3 sequence (DNA): TGTGCCAGCAGTGCAAACCTCAAAGGGGCCAAGAACACTGAAGCTTTCTTT. As protein: CASSANLKGAKNTEAFF. The chain joins TRBV27 to TRBJ1-1, with D tentatively TRBD1 (5 bases). The V and J ends lost 5 bases and 1 base respectively, with 20 bases between them. The germline CDR1 and CDR2 sequences are MNHEY and SMNVEV (reference sequence). The CDR3 runs 17 residues.

V is TRBV5-1 and J is TRBJ2-7; TRBD1 matches 7 bases. The germline V gene has CDR1 SGHRS and CDR2 YFSETQ. V lost 4 bases and J lost 3; bases outside the gene matches: 7. This CDR3 contains 14 residues. CDR3 region: CASSPQGDSYEQYF. In DNA form, the CDR3 reads TGCGCCAGCAGCCCCCAGGGGGACAGCTACGAGCAGTACTTC.

This clone was seen more than once but under ten times. As DNA, the CDR3 is TGCAGCATTGCGGGGGGAACGAACACCGGGGAGCTGTTTTTT. Translated: CSIAGGTNTGELFF. The chain combines TRBV29-1 with TRBJ2-2, with 8 bases matching TRBD2. Germline V gene lookup returns CDR1 SQVTM and CDR2 ANQGSEA. With V trimmed by 8 bases and J by 0 bases, 5 bases remained unmatched. The CDR3 runs 14 residues.

This clone was detected only a few times. As DNA, the CDR3 is TGCGCCAGCAGCCAAGATTCAGGGCGGTGGGAGACCCAGTACTTC. This codes for CASSQDSGRWETQYF. The chain recombines TRBV4-3 with TRBJ2-5, with D perhaps TRBD1 (5 bases). The V end was cut by 0 bases, the J end by 5 bases, with 13 bases between. The CDR3 is made up of 15 amino acids. The V gene's germline CDR1 is LGHNA and CDR2 YSLEER.

V usage is TRBV5-4 and J usage is TRBJ2-3; 8 positions agree with TRBD2. Germline CDR1 reads SGHNT; CDR2 reads YYREEE (reference sequence). The trim removed 1 base at V and 1 base at J, leaving 8 bases unmatched. CDR3 length: 17 residues. In nucleotides, the CDR3 is TGTGCCAGCAGCTTGTGGGGGTTGCGGGGGGGCACAGATACGCAGTATTTT. Translating gives CASSLWGLRGGTDTQYF. Looking up the rest from reference TRBV5-4 and TRBJ2-3 gives the full variable domain: ETGVTQSPTHLIKTRGQQVTLRCSSQSGHNTVSWYQQALGQGPQFIFQYYREEENGRGNFPPRFSGLQFPNYSSELNVNALELDDSALYLCASSLWGLRGGTDTQYFGPGTRLTVL.

In DNA, the CDR3 is TGTGCCACCAGCAGGGTCTTGGTACAGAACACTGAAGCTTTCTTT. It encodes CATSRVLVQNTEAFF. The rearrangement uses TRBV15 and TRBJ1-1; D not certain. The CDR3 loop spans 15 amino acids. The ends were cut back, 3 bases at V and 1 base at J, with 12 bases in the middle. Germline assignment: CDR1 LNHNV and CDR2 YYDKDF (reference sequence).

This clone was counted a few times. The chain carries TRBV30 and TRBJ1-4; TRBD1 is a possible D gene (5 bases). V was pared by 5 bases and J by 7 bases, with 14 bases between. CDR1 and CDR2 (germline): GTSNPN, SVGIG (reference sequence). The CDR3 loop spans 13 amino acids. The CDR3 reads CAWGQGMGEKLFF. CDR3 sequence (DNA): TGTGCCTGGGGGCAGGGTATGGGTGAAAAACTGTTTTTT.